The 31 T cell receptor beta chains below come from one sample, sequenced in a study of blood T cell repertoires in COVID-19. TCRdb's table, derived via immunoSEQ multiplex PCR, lists solely in-frame clones and lacks some. The sample has about 61,000 clones, about 82% seen once. Sequences were obtained from peripheral blood. These receptors were taken from a man aged 70-80 years with acute or convalescent COVID-19.

V is TRBV3-1 (or the pseudogene TRBV3-2) and J is TRBJ1-4; D possibly corresponds to TRBD1 (6 bases). Germline lookup yields CDR1 LGHDT and CDR2 YNNKEL (reference sequence). V was clipped by 0 bases and J by 13 bases, with 15 bases between them. The CDR3 runs to 14 residues. CDR3 coding DNA: TGTGCCAGCAGCCAAGACCCCCAGGGGCAGGGACTGTTTTTT. Protein sequence: CASSQDPQGQGLFF.

The chain carries TRBV6-6 and TRBJ1-4, with D maybe TRBD1 (5 bases). Trimming shortened V by 6 bases and J by 8 bases, and 13 bases separated the two germline ends. In germline, CDR1 is MNHNY, CDR2 SVGAGI (reference sequence). This CDR3 is 13 amino acids long. The CDR3 nucleotides are TGTGCCAGCAGACCGGGGGGTGAGGAAAAACTGTTTTTT. It yields the protein CASRPGGEEKLFF.

V is TRBV2 and J is TRBJ2-3; TRBD1 matches 9 bases. The junction had 6 bases not matched to a gene; V was cut back by 6 bases and J by 2 bases. Germline values: CDR1 SNHLY, CDR2 FYNNEI. The CDR3 length is 15 residues. The CDR3 nucleotides are TGTGCCAGCAGAGGGACAGGGCGGAACACAGATACGCAGTATTTT. Protein product: CASRGTGRNTDTQYF.

This sequence joins TRBV29-1 and TRBJ1-4; D not certain. The germline gives CDR1 SQVTM, CDR2 ANQGSEA. V was clipped by 7 bases and J by 0 bases, with 9 bases between them. The CDR3 length is 13 residues. The CDR3 region is CSANSATNEKLFF. CDR3 DNA sequence: TGCAGCGCTAACAGTGCAACTAATGAAAAACTGTTTTTT. Looking up the rest from reference TRBV29-1 and TRBJ1-4 gives the full variable domain: SAVISQKPSRDICQRGTSLTIQCQVDSQVTMMFWYRQQPGQSLTLIATANQGSEATYESGFVIDKFPISRPNLTFSTLTVSNMSPEDSSIYLCSANSATNEKLFFGSGTQLSVL.

This chain links TRBV5-1 with TRBJ2-5; tentative D call: TRBD1 (5 bases). Trimming cost V 2 bases and J 5 bases, with 16 bases left between them. Germline assignment: CDR1 SGHRS and CDR2 YFSETQ. The CDR3 sequence is 15 residues long. The CDR3 DNA sequence: TGCGCCAGCAGCTTAAACCCGACGCAGGGCGAGACCCAGTACTTC. Its protein is CASSLNPTQGETQYF.

The chain has TRBV3-1 (or the pseudogene TRBV3-2) and TRBJ2-3; tentative D call: TRBD2 (5 bases). The CDR3 totals 17 residues. Germline CDR1 and CDR2: LGHDT and YNNKEL (reference sequence). Trimming took off 0 bases at V and 0 bases at J, with 13 bases between the two ends. CDR3 DNA sequence: TGTGCCAGCAGCCAAGATCCCCGAAGGACTAGCACAGATACGCAGTATTTT. Protein product: CASSQDPRRTSTDTQYF.

The chain uses TRBV1 and TRBJ2-2; the DNA was not used to check the table's D call, TRBD2. TRBV1 counts as a pseudogene. The CDR3 length is 17 residues. This chain's CDR3 is CTSSQGSPGLSTGELFF. In DNA form, the CDR3 reads TGCACCAGCAGCCAAGGGTCCCCGGGACTATCCACCGGGGAGCTGTTTTTT.

The sample holds one count of this clone. The genes are TRBV18 and TRBJ2-3; 10 positions match TRBD1. J gave up 0 bases and V 4 bases, and 4 bases lay outside the gene matches. CDR3 length: 16 amino acids. Germline loops: CDR1 KGHSH, CDR2 LQKENI. The CDR3 protein is CASSLRQGASTDTQYF. In nucleotides, the CDR3 is TGTGCCAGCTCACTCCGACAGGGGGCTAGCACAGATACGCAGTATTTT.

V is TRBV19 and J is TRBJ2-2; 8 positions match TRBD1. The CDR3 totals 15 residues. Germline CDR1 is LNHDA and CDR2 is SQIVND (reference sequence). V gave up 6 bases and J gave up 2 bases; unmatched junction bases: 5. This CDR3 reads CASRRTGFNTGELFF. The CDR3 nucleotides read TGTGCCAGTAGGAGGACAGGGTTTAACACCGGGGAGCTGTTTTTT.

The chain carries TRBV7-2 and TRBJ1-5; TRBD1 is a possible D gene (5 bases). Germline CDR1 and CDR2: SGHTA and FQGNSA. The CDR3 totals 15 residues. Trimming left V 3 bases short and J 0 bases short, with 9 bases between. The CDR3 DNA reads as TGTGCCAGCAGCTTGGGGGGTTATAGCAATCAGCCCCAGCATTTT. Protein product: CASSLGGYSNQPQHF.

This clone was seen once. The chain links TRBV6-5 to TRBJ2-3; 9 positions agree with TRBD1. Per the germline V gene, CDR1 is MNHEY and CDR2 is SVGAGI. The J segment lost 5 bases and the V segment lost 5 bases, leaving 5 bases of the junction unmatched. This CDR3 is 14 amino acids long. The DNA for the CDR3 is TGTGCCAGCAGTAAACAGGGGGCGAAAGATACGCAGTATTTT. It encodes CASSKQGAKDTQYF.

The chain is built from TRBV10-3 and TRBJ1-5; D unresolved. Between the trimmed V and J ends, which lost 4 bases and 1 base, there was a span of 5 bases. Germline V gives CDR1 ENHRY, CDR2 SYGVKD. The CDR3 consists of 13 residues. CDR3 amino acids: CAISAGSNQPQHF. For the CDR3, the DNA is TGTGCCATCAGTGCGGGGAGCAATCAGCCCCAGCATTTT.

The count of this clone is one. The chain is built from TRBV6-1 and TRBJ1-2; 10 bases align to TRBD1. Germline assignment: CDR1 MNHNS and CDR2 SASEGT. This CDR3 has 15 amino acids. After removal of 3 bases from V and 2 bases from J, the junction contained 3 bases not matched to a gene. The CDR3 DNA reads as TGTGCCAGCAGTGATATGGGACAGGGGAACTATGGCTACACCTTC. It is translated as CASSDMGQGNYGYTF.

Comment on this clone: The DNA is left out, because the CDR3 cannot be placed on it with certainty; the CDR3 is given as TCRdb lists it. The chain uses TRBV5-1 and TRBJ2-7; no DNA check was done on the table's D call, TRBD2. Germline values: CDR1 SGHRS, CDR2 YFSETQ. The length of the CDR3 is 15 amino acids, counting both ends. The CDR3 reads CASSFGNGGTYEQYF.

The chain employs TRBV29-1 and TRBJ2-5; TRBD1 matches 8 bases. The CDR3 has 12 amino acids. CDR1 is SQVTM and CDR2 is ANQGSEA in the germline V gene. With 8 bases clipped from V and 5 bases from J, the junction kept 7 bases outside the gene matches. The CDR3 loop reads CSHDRGEETQYF. The DNA of the CDR3 is TGCAGCCATGACAGGGGTGAGGAGACCCAGTACTTC.

The V call is TRBV5-1, the J call TRBJ2-1; 7 bases match TRBD1. Germline V gene sequence: CDR1 SGHRS, CDR2 YFSETQ. The junction had 7 bases not matched to a gene; V was cut back by 2 bases and J by 8 bases. The CDR3 has 14 amino acids. CDR3 region: CASSLTGELDEQFF. The DNA of the CDR3 is TGCGCCAGCAGCTTAACAGGGGAATTGGATGAGCAGTTCTTC.

This chain uses TRBV24-1 with TRBJ2-2, with D hard to call. The V end was cut by 6 bases, the J end by 3 bases, with 16 bases between. Per the germline V gene, CDR1 is KGHDR and CDR2 is SFDVKD. The CDR3 covers 16 residues. The CDR3 DNA is TGTGCCACCAGTACCAGCGACGGATACGACACCGGGGAGCTGTTTTTT. Amino acids: CATSTSDGYDTGELFF.

The count of this clone is one. The J gene is TRBJ2-4, the V gene TRBV2, with D possibly TRBD2 on 5 matching bases. The CDR3 has 13 residues. V was shortened by 2 bases and J by 13 bases, with 15 bases between the two germline ends. Germline CDR1 is SNHLY and CDR2 is FYNNEI. This CDR3 reads CASSEYRGTGQYF. The CDR3 nucleotides read TGTGCCAGCAGTGAATACCGGGGTACGGGCCAGTACTTC.

The chain carries TRBV3-1 (or the pseudogene TRBV3-2) and TRBJ1-4; D gene uncertain. CDR1 is LGHDT, CDR2 YNNKEL, per germline (reference sequence). Trimming removed 8 bases from V and 10 bases from J, with 14 bases in between. The CDR3 length is 12 residues. CDR3 DNA: TGTGCCAGCGGCCTCGGGGAAAGAAAACTGTTTTTT. This encodes CASGLGERKLFF.

This sequence joins TRBV5-3 and TRBJ1-5; weak D call: TRBD1 (6 bases). TRBV5-3 is an ORF, with its function uncertain. This CDR3 has 16 residues. Trimming removed 4 bases from V and 0 bases from J, with 14 bases in between. DNA of the CDR3: TGTGCCAGAAGCCCCGGGACAAGCCATAGCAATCAGCCCCAGCATTTT. Translated: CARSPGTSHSNQPQHF.

This clone was observed a single time. The chain is built from TRBV25-1 and TRBJ1-4; TRBD1 matches at 9 bases. The CDR3 extends over 15 amino acids. The V and J ends lost 3 bases and 8 bases, in that order; junction bases with no gene match: 7. In germline, CDR1 is MGHDK, CDR2 SYGVNS. The CDR3 here is CASSDPAGTGEKLFF. In DNA form, the CDR3 reads TGTGCCAGCAGTGATCCAGCCGGGACAGGGGAAAAACTGTTTTTT.

The chain is built from TRBV5-1 and TRBJ2-2, with D perhaps matching TRBD1 (6 bases). This CDR3 is 16 amino acids long. Deletions cut 4 bases from V and 0 bases from J, with 13 bases between. Germline CDR1 reads SGHRS; CDR2 reads YFSETQ. CDR3 DNA: TGCGCCAGCAGCCCCCCCGGGACATCGAACACCGGGGAGCTGTTTTTT. Amino acids: CASSPPGTSNTGELFF.

The rearrangement uses TRBV19 and TRBJ1-3; 7 positions agree with TRBD1. Germline values: CDR1 LNHDA, CDR2 SQIVND (reference sequence). The CDR3 loop spans 16 amino acids. V gave up 2 bases and J gave up 0 bases; unmatched junction bases: 4. CDR3 in DNA: TGTGCCAGTAGTATAACACGGGACAGCTCTGGAAACACCATATATTTT. This codes for CASSITRDSSGNTIYF.

V gene TRBV5-1 combines with J gene TRBJ2-1, with D tentatively TRBD1 (5 bases). V dropped 0 bases and J dropped 13 bases, with 17 bases sitting between them. The CDR3 extends over 14 amino acids. Germline loops: CDR1 SGHRS, CDR2 YFSETQ. The CDR3 here is CASSLEQGTSKQFF. In DNA form, the CDR3 reads TGCGCCAGCAGCTTGGAGCAGGGAACGTCGAAACAGTTCTTC.

The chain is built from TRBV12-3 or TRBV12-4 and TRBJ1-2; no reliable D call. The CDR3 contains 12 residues. Trimming cost V 5 bases and J 5 bases, with 9 bases left between them. In DNA, the CDR3 is TGTGCCAGCAGTCGGTCGGGATATGGCTACACCTTC. Residues: CASSRSGYGYTF.

The chain links TRBV18 to TRBJ1-5; 7 bases align to TRBD1. J lost 2 bases, V lost 3 bases, and 1 base had no gene match. Germline values: CDR1 KGHSH, CDR2 LQKENI. This CDR3 has 14 amino acids. CDR3 loop: CASSPGTGNQPQHF. For the CDR3, the DNA is TGTGCCAGCTCACCGGGGACAGGCAATCAGCCCCAGCATTTT.

The chain has TRBV6-4 and TRBJ2-2, with D possibly matching TRBD2 (5 bases). Trimming stripped 6 bases from V and 1 base from J, with 9 bases between. Germline V CDR1 and CDR2: MRHNA, SNTAGT. The CDR3 spans 14 residues. CDR3 in DNA: TGTGCCAGCAGCGTTGGACTGAACACCGGGGAGCTGTTTTTT. Protein: CASSVGLNTGELFF.

V is TRBV2 and J is TRBJ1-4; possibly TRBD1 for D (6 bases). Germline values: CDR1 SNHLY, CDR2 FYNNEI. V lost 7 bases and J 5 bases, leaving 11 bases between the germline ends. The CDR3 totals 13 residues. The CDR3, as DNA: TGTGCCAGCACCCGGACAGAGAATGAAAAACTGTTTTTT. Translated: CASTRTENEKLFF.

The V gene is TRBV19, the J gene TRBJ2-1; TRBD1 aligns across 7 bases. CDR1 LNHDA and CDR2 SQIVND come from the germline V gene (reference sequence). Trimming cost V 2 bases and J 2 bases; bases outside gene matches: 3. The CDR3 covers 15 residues. The CDR3 DNA sequence: TGTGCCAGTAGTATACAGGGGGATCCCTACAATGAGCAGTTCTTC. It specifies CASSIQGDPYNEQFF.

The V and J genes are TRBV9 and TRBJ2-2; D gene unclear. The V gene's germline CDR1 is SGDLS and CDR2 YYNGEE. V was clipped by 5 bases and J by 1 base, with 15 bases between them. The CDR3 spans 16 residues. CDR3 DNA: TGTGCCAGCAGACCCTCCCCCGGCGGGAACACCGGGGAGCTGTTTTTT. Its translation: CASRPSPGGNTGELFF.

This clone was counted between two and nine times. The rearrangement uses TRBV2 and TRBJ2-1, with D possibly TRBD2 on 6 matching bases. Germline-derived CDR1 and CDR2 are SNHLY and FYNNEI. Trimming took off 5 bases at V and 5 bases at J, with 19 bases between the two ends. This CDR3 is 16 amino acids long. The CDR3 DNA reads TGTGCCAGCAGTACAAGGTTTAGGTCGGGGGACAATGAGCAGTTCTTC. Amino acids: CASSTRFRSGDNEQFF.